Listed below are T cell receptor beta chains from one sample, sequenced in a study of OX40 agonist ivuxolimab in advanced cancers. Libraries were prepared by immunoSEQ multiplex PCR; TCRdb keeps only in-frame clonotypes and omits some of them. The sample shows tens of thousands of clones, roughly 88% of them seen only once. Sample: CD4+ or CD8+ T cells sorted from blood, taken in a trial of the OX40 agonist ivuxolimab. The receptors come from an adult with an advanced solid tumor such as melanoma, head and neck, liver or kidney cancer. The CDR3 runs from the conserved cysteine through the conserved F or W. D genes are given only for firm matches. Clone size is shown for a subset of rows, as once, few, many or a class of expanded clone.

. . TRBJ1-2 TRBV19 TGTGCCAGTAGTCTAGTTCTGCTCTATGGCTACACCTTC CASSLVLLYGYTF
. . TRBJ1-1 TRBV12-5 TGTGCTAGTGGACCCAGGGAGACTGAAGCTTTCTTT CASGPRETEAFF
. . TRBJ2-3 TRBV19 TGTGCCAGTAGTACCCCCGCCAGGGCAGATACGCAGTATTTT CASSTPARADTQYF
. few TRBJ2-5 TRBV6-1 TGTGCCAGCAGTGATATGGGGAGAGAGACCCAGTACTTC CASSDMGRETQYF
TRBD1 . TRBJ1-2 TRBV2 TGTGCCAGCAGTTTCACAGGGGCTGGCTACACCTTC CASSFTGAGYTF
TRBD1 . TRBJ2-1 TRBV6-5 TGTGCCAGCAGTTACTCGAATAGGGGGCGTAATGAGCAGTTCTTC CASSYSNRGRNEQFF
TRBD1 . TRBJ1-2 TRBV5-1 TGCGCCAGCAGCTTTCAGGGGGGAGGCTACACCTTC CASSFQGGGYTF
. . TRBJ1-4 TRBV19 TGTGCCAGTATGGGACAAGCCAATGAAAAACTGTTTTTT CASMGQANEKLFF
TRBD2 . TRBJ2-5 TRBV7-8 TGTGCCAGCAGCTATGGACTAGGCGGGGAGACCCAGTACTTC CASSYGLGGETQYF
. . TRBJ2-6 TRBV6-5 TGTGCCAGCAGGGAGAACTCTGGGGCCAACGTCCTGACTTTC CASRENSGANVLTF
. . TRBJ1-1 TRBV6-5 TGTGCCAGCAGTCTGTCACAGGTCATGAACACTGAAGCTTTCTTT CASSLSQVMNTEAFF
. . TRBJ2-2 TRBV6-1 TGTGCCAGCAGTTTGGGCACCGGGGAGCTGTTTTTT CASSLGTGELFF
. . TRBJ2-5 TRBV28 TGTGCCAGCAGTTTGAAAGAGACCCAGTACTTC CASSLKETQYF
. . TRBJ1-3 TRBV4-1 TGCGCCAGCAGCCAACGGGCCGCGCAGGCTGGAAACACCATATATTTT CASSQRAAQAGNTIYF
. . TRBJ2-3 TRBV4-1 TGCGCCAGCAGCCAAGTTCCCGGACTACCTAGCACAGATACGCAGTATTTT CASSQVPGLPSTDTQYF
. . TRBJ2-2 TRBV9 TGTGCCAGCAGCGTAGCTACGGTCCACGGGGAGCTGTTTTTT CASSVATVHGELFF
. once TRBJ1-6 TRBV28 TGTGCCAGCAGTTTTGGTTCCTTCTATAATTCACCCCTCCACTTT CASSFGSFYNSPLHF
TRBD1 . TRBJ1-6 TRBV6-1 TGTGCCAGCAGTGAACGGACAGGCGATTCACCCCTCCACTTT CASSERTGDSPLHF
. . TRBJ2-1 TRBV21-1 TGTGCCAGCAGCAAAGAGGGCTTCCACCCCTCCCTGGAATCCTACAATGAGCAGTTCTTC CASSKEGFHPSLESYNEQFF
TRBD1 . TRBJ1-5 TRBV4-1 TGCGCCAGCAGCCCTCTCGGACAGGTCAATCAGCCCCAGCATTTT CASSPLGQVNQPQHF